Each of the 30 T cell receptor beta chains below was sequenced from the same sample in a study of blood T cell repertoires in COVID-19. The repertoire was sequenced with immunoSEQ multiplex PCR; TCRdb's copy has only in-frame clones and lacks some. The table records 300,000 to 400,000 clones, around 91% of them present only once. Sequenced: peripheral blood. Every receptor here comes from a woman under 30 who had recovered from COVID-19.

V gene TRBV7-2 combines with J gene TRBJ2-5; D not certain. The CDR3 runs to 13 residues. Trimming took off 1 base at V and 3 bases at J, with 6 bases between the two ends. Germline V lookup: CDR1 SGHTA, CDR2 FQGNSA. CDR3 protein: CASSLVRKETQYF. In nucleotides, the CDR3 is TGTGCCAGCAGCTTAGTTCGTAAAGAGACCCAGTACTTC.

The CDR3 DNA sequence: TGCAGCGTTGAAGCACCGGGGGGAAGCAATCAGCCCCAGCATTTT. Protein sequence: CSVEAPGGSNQPQHF. V usage is TRBV29-1 and J usage is TRBJ1-5; tentatively, D is TRBD1 (5 bases). The V gene's germline CDR1 is SQVTM and CDR2 ANQGSEA. Between the trimmed V and J ends, which lost 1 base and 1 base, there was a span of 11 bases. The CDR3 runs to 15 residues.

This clone was recorded once. This sequence joins TRBV6-1 and TRBJ2-3, with a tentative D call TRBD2 (6 bases). The V and J ends lost 5 bases and 5 bases respectively, with 17 bases between them. Germline lookup yields CDR1 MNHNS and CDR2 SASEGT. This CDR3 is built from 15 residues. The CDR3 DNA sequence: TGTGCCAGCAGTCCCCCAGAGTCAGCGGGAGATACGCAGTATTTT. Its protein product is CASSPPESAGDTQYF.

The chain uses TRBV3-1 (or the pseudogene TRBV3-2) and TRBJ1-1; the match to TRBD1 covers 7 bases. The V gene's germline CDR1 is LGHDT and CDR2 YNNKEL (reference sequence). This CDR3 is built from 16 residues. With V trimmed by 3 bases and J by 2 bases, 9 bases remained unmatched. CDR3 region: CASSHPGQLPNTEAFF. The CDR3 DNA sequence: TGTGCCAGCAGCCACCCGGGACAGCTACCAAACACTGAAGCTTTCTTT.

This clone was detected only a few times. This sequence joins TRBV24-1 and TRBJ1-5, with 9 bases matching TRBD1. The length of the CDR3 is 15 residues. Germline values: CDR1 KGHDR, CDR2 SFDVKD. After removal of 6 bases from V and 4 bases from J, the junction contained 6 bases not matched to a gene. CDR3: CATSLGQGVNQPQHF. The DNA for the CDR3 is TGTGCCACCAGTTTGGGACAGGGTGTGAATCAGCCCCAGCATTTT.

The J gene is TRBJ2-1, the V gene TRBV7-2; D is perhaps TRBD2 (5 bases). The CDR3 has 14 amino acids. Between the trimmed V and J ends, which lost 5 bases and 4 bases, there was a span of 12 bases. The germline gives CDR1 SGHTA, CDR2 FQGNSA. CDR3 in DNA: TGTGCCAGCAGCCACAGTGCGGGTTACAATGAGCAGTTCTTC. Translating it yields CASSHSAGYNEQFF.

The V gene is TRBV6-2 or TRBV6-3, the J gene TRBJ1-1; a possible D gene is TRBD1 (5 bases). The germline V and J ends were trimmed by 6 bases and 1 base, with 18 bases remaining between them. This CDR3 has 16 residues. CDR1 MNHEY and CDR2 SVGEGT come from the germline V gene. The CDR3 loop reads CASSHRIRVTNTEAFF. The CDR3 nucleotides are TGTGCCAGCAGCCATCGAATCAGGGTCACGAACACTGAAGCTTTCTTT.

In its sample, this clone was seen once. The chain employs TRBV7-9 and TRBJ1-2; 7 nucleotides agree with TRBD1. The CDR3 loop spans 13 amino acids. V lost 5 bases to trimming and J lost 5 bases; unmatched junction nucleotides: 5. CDR1 and CDR2 from the germline V gene are SEHNR and FQNEAQ (reference sequence). This chain's CDR3 is CASSARDRYGYTF. The CDR3 region has the DNA TGTGCCAGCAGCGCCCGGGACAGATATGGCTACACCTTC.

The gene calls are TRBV7-6 and TRBJ2-1, with 12 bases aligning to TRBD2. The length of the CDR3 is 19 residues. CDR1 and CDR2 from the germline V gene are SGHVS and FNYEAQ. J gave up 4 bases and V 5 bases, and 15 bases lay outside the gene matches. The CDR3 DNA reads as TGTGCCAGCAGCCCCTGGACTAGCGGGACCCCTGGATTGTACAATGAGCAGTTCTTC. Translated, it gives CASSPWTSGTPGLYNEQFF.

About this clone: The same CDR3 arises from other DNA sequences in this sample as well. The chain has TRBV5-4 and TRBJ1-2, with 7 bases lining up with TRBD1. Germline V gene data show CDR1 as SGHNT and CDR2 as YYREEE (reference sequence). CDR3 size: 15 residues. V shed 4 bases, J shed 0 bases, and the junction held 6 bases outside the gene matches. The CDR3 DNA follows: TGTGCCAGCAGCCCACGACAGGGAGCTAACTATGGCTACACCTTC. It yields the protein CASSPRQGANYGYTF. Looking up the rest from reference TRBV5-4 and TRBJ1-2 gives the full variable domain: ETGVTQSPTHLIKTRGQQVTLRCSSQSGHNTVSWYQQALGQGPQFIFQYYREEENGRGNFPPRFSGLQFPNYSSELNVNALELDDSALYLCASSPRQGANYGYTFGSGTRLTVV.

J is TRBJ2-2 and V is TRBV7-9; 7 nucleotides match TRBD1. Germline V gene lookup returns CDR1 SEHNR and CDR2 FQNEAQ (reference sequence). Losses at the gene ends were 7 bases for V and 3 bases for J; bases not matched to a gene: 11. The CDR3 has 16 residues. As DNA, the CDR3 is TGTGCCAGCACCCCCCCGGAAGGGGGCGACACCGGGGAGCTGTTTTTT. Translating it yields CASTPPEGGDTGELFF.

CDR3 amino acids: CASSESSGIEQYV. CDR3 in DNA: TGCGCCAGCAGTGAGTCGTCAGGGATCGAGCAGTACGTC. This chain connects TRBV10-2 to TRBJ2-7; perhaps TRBD1 as D (5 bases). Trimming shortened V by 0 bases and J by 6 bases, and 9 bases separated the two germline ends. Germline CDR1 is WSHSY and CDR2 is SAAADI. The CDR3 covers 13 residues.

This clone occurred once. The J gene is TRBJ2-1, the V gene TRBV10-3, with TRBD1 as a possible D gene (5 bases). Trimming cost V 5 bases and J 4 bases, with 6 bases left between them. This CDR3 is 12 amino acids long. Germline V lookup: CDR1 ENHRY, CDR2 SYGVKD. CDR3 sequence (DNA): TGTGCCATCAGTCAGGGTTACAATGAGCAGTTCTTC. Translation: CAISQGYNEQFF.

This chain links TRBV27 with TRBJ2-2; 8 bases fit TRBD2. Germline CDR1 and CDR2: MNHEY and SMNVEV (reference sequence). J lost 4 bases, V lost 4 bases, and 8 bases had no gene match. This CDR3 region has 16 residues. This CDR3 reads CASSWGAGVATGELFF. The CDR3 bases are TGTGCCAGCAGTTGGGGAGCGGGAGTGGCCACCGGGGAGCTGTTTTTT.

The rearrangement links TRBV28 to TRBJ1-1, with D unclear. Germline V gives CDR1 MDHEN, CDR2 SYDVKM. V shed 2 bases and J shed 4 bases, with 11 bases lying between them. CDR3 length: 14 amino acids. Here the CDR3 DNA reads TGTGCCAGCAGTTTAATTACGAGTTCCACTGAAGCTTTCTTT. Translating gives CASSLITSSTEAFF.

This rearrangement joins TRBV6-5 to TRBJ2-2; TRBD2 is a possible D gene (6 bases). CDR3 size: 16 residues. Trimming shortened V by 0 bases and J by 3 bases, and 11 bases separated the two germline ends. The germline V gene encodes CDR1 MNHEY and CDR2 SVGAGI. DNA for the CDR3: TGTGCCAGCAGTTACTCACGGAGGGCCGACACCGGGGAGCTGTTTTTT. Translating gives CASSYSRRADTGELFF.

This clone was found once. The J gene is TRBJ2-3, the V gene TRBV5-5; TRBD2 matches at 9 bases. The CDR3 runs 18 residues. The V and J ends lost 0 bases and 3 bases, in that order; junction bases with no gene match: 11. CDR1 and CDR2 (germline): SGHKS, YYEKEE (reference sequence). In DNA form, the CDR3 reads TGTGCCAGCAGCTTGGGTCTAGCGGGACCCCCCTTGACAGATACGCAGTATTTT. Protein sequence: CASSLGLAGPPLTDTQYF.

In its sample, this clone was seen once. V gene TRBV30 combines with J gene TRBJ1-2; D gene ambiguous. This CDR3 region has 13 residues. Germline CDR1 and CDR2: GTSNPN and SVGIG (reference sequence). With 0 bases removed from V and 8 bases from J, the gap between germline ends came to 13 bases. The CDR3 is CAWSVRRGGGYTF. In DNA form, the CDR3 reads TGTGCCTGGAGTGTGAGGAGAGGAGGAGGCTACACCTTC. Filled out from reference TRBV30 and TRBJ1-2, the complete variable domain reads SQTIHQWPATLVQPVGSPLSLECTVEGTSNPNLYWYRQAAGRGLQLLFYSVGIGQISSEVPQNLSASRPQDRQFILSSKKLLLSDSGFYLCAWSVRRGGGYTFGSGTRLTVV.

The chain uses TRBV6-2 or TRBV6-3 and TRBJ2-2, with D maybe TRBD1 (5 bases). Deletions cut 5 bases from V and 3 bases from J, with 19 bases between. The length of the CDR3 is 17 residues. The V gene's germline CDR1 is MNHEY and CDR2 SVGEGT. CDR3 in DNA: TGTGCCAGCAGTACCTATCCCAGGGATGGCTACACCGGGGAGCTGTTTTTT. This sequence encodes CASSTYPRDGYTGELFF.

The CDR3 nucleotides are TGCGCCAGCAGCCAGGGGACAGGGGGCGATCTGGCCAACCCTGAAGCTTTCTTT. This gives the protein CASSQGTGGDLANPEAFF. The chain carries TRBV4-3 and TRBJ1-1, with 12 bases aligning to TRBD1. V trimming: 3 bases; J trimming: 6 bases; junction bases outside the gene matches: 14. The CDR3 covers 18 residues. Per germline, CDR1 LGHNA and CDR2 YSLEER.

This clone was recorded only once. The rearrangement uses TRBV13 and TRBJ2-3; the match to TRBD2 covers 13 bases. From germline, CDR1 is PRHDT and CDR2 FYEKMQ (reference sequence). The V and J ends lost 5 bases and 6 bases, in that order; junction bases with no gene match: 8. This CDR3 region has 16 residues. The CDR3 DNA is TGTGCCAGCAGCCAAAGACTAGCGGGAGGCGCTGATACGCAGTATTTT. Translation gives CASSQRLAGGADTQYF.

The rearrangement joins TRBV15 to TRBJ2-1; TRBD2 matches 10 bases. This CDR3 region has 16 residues. V gave up 0 bases and J gave up 10 bases; unmatched junction bases: 9. CDR1 and CDR2 from the germline V gene are LNHNV and YYDKDF (reference sequence). CDR3 amino acids: CATSRDLDLAGEEQFF. The CDR3 region has the DNA TGTGCCACCAGCAGAGATCTCGATCTAGCGGGGGAAGAGCAGTTCTTC.

The chain combines TRBV11-2 with TRBJ2-1; 8 bases line up with TRBD1. V lost 6 bases and J lost 3; bases outside the gene matches: 13. From germline, CDR1 is SGHAT and CDR2 FQNNGV. There are 17 residues in the CDR3. The CDR3 sequence: CASRQADRASGYNEQFF. CDR3 nucleotides: TGTGCCAGCAGGCAAGCGGACAGGGCCAGCGGCTACAATGAGCAGTTCTTC. Full variable domain (missing parts from reference TRBV11-2 and TRBJ2-1): EAGVAQSPRYKIIEKRQSVAFWCNPISGHATLYWYQQILGQGPKLLIQFQNNGVVDDSQLPKDRFSAERLKGVDSTLKIQPAKLEDSAVYLCASRQADRASGYNEQFFGPGTRLTVL.

The chain is built from TRBV29-1 and TRBJ1-1; TRBD1 matches 9 bases. CDR1 is SQVTM, CDR2 ANQGSEA, per germline. CDR3 length equals 12 residues. V shed 2 bases, J shed 8 bases, and the junction held 3 bases outside the gene matches. The CDR3 sequence is CSVEYGQGEAFF. The CDR3 region has the DNA TGCAGCGTTGAATACGGACAGGGGGAAGCTTTCTTT.

This chain links TRBV7-9 with TRBJ2-3; 7 bases are shared with TRBD2. CDR3 length: 15 amino acids. Germline CDR1 reads SEHNR; CDR2 reads FQNEAQ (reference sequence). V trimming: 0 bases; J trimming: 1 base; junction bases outside the gene matches: 1. The CDR3 loop reads CASSLATSGTDTQYF. The DNA for the CDR3 is TGTGCCAGCAGCTTAGCAACTAGCGGCACAGATACGCAGTATTTT.

The chain uses TRBV19 and TRBJ2-1; no firm D call. There are 12 residues in the CDR3. The V end was cut by 1 base, the J end by 10 bases, with 8 bases between. CDR1 is LNHDA, CDR2 SQIVND, per germline (reference sequence). CDR3 sequence reads: CASSIVTGEQFF. As DNA, the CDR3 is TGTGCCAGTAGTATAGTTACCGGGGAGCAGTTCTTC.

The rearrangement joins TRBV6-2 or TRBV6-3 to TRBJ2-7; 11 positions match TRBD2. The ends lost 5 bases at V and 3 bases at J; junction bases unmatched: 3. This CDR3 contains 14 residues. Germline lookup yields CDR1 MNHEY and CDR2 SVGEGT. CDR3 sequence (DNA): TGTGCCAGCAGTCAAGGGACTAGCGGCTACGAGCAGTACGTC. It encodes CASSQGTSGYEQYV.

The chain recombines TRBV12-3 or TRBV12-4 with TRBJ1-1; D is ambiguous. Between the trimmed V and J ends, which lost 6 bases and 9 bases, there was a span of 17 bases. The CDR3 has 13 residues. The CDR3 bases are TGTGCCAGCAGCGTGGTAGGTCAGCGGCAAGCTTTCTTT. This translates into CASSVVGQRQAFF.

The chain recombines TRBV5-1 with TRBJ2-1, with 10 bases matching TRBD1. CDR3 size: 15 residues. Germline V gene data show CDR1 as SGHRS and CDR2 as YFSETQ. The junction had 12 bases not matched to a gene; V was cut back by 3 bases and J by 12 bases. This chain's CDR3 is CASSWGQGPTLGQFF. Here the CDR3 DNA reads TGCGCCAGCAGCTGGGGACAGGGGCCAACCCTTGGGCAGTTCTTC.

On this clone: In the same sample, other DNA sequences code for this CDR3. The genes are TRBV7-9 and TRBJ1-2; 7 bases line up with TRBD1. The CDR3 consists of 15 residues. J lost 2 bases, V lost 4 bases, and 7 bases had no gene match. Germline V CDR1 and CDR2: SEHNR, FQNEAQ (reference sequence). The CDR3 sequence: CASSSRDRANYGYTF. CDR3 in DNA: TGTGCCAGCAGCTCCCGAGACAGGGCCAACTATGGCTACACCTTC.